The sequence of this T cell receptor (beta chain) was determined in a study of T cell responses to AZD1222 COVID-19 vaccine (dated by TCRdb to the early 2020s). The study in broad terms: AZD1222 recipients whose second dose came at about 4 weeks and those whose second dose came at about 12 weeks were combined into one group, since spike-specific TCR depth and breadth did not differ between the two schedules. TCR sequencing was performed for 230 to 250 trial participants, of whom 200 to 210 were given two doses of AZD1222 and approximately 25 were given two doses of MenACWY control vaccine. Enrollment into the trials was organized by age into subgroups of 18-55, 56-69 and 70-plus years, and those subgroups contained roughly 140, 27 and 60 TCR-sequenced participants, respectively. Study-wide findings and limitations: Conclusions about previously exposed vaccinees are limited, since just 5 to 7 AZD1222 recipients were seropositive for SARS-CoV-2 at baseline. In the small 56-69-year group, the increase in depth fell short of significance, most likely because of low power. Because no day 14 peak-response samples were available, repertoires were characterized only after the peak T cell response. Nearly half of unique spike-specific TCRs reportedly recognized epitopes outside regions mutated in the B.1.351 and B.1.1.7 variants. The vaccine-associated CD4 TCRs covered the entire spike protein, and the dominant responses fell in regions 160-218 and 743-854. Participants were mostly white British and included more females than males, and it was suggested by the authors that clonal diversity may have been underestimated. A significant rise in spike-specific TCR breadth and depth was observed after two AZD1222 doses relative to day 0 and relative to MenACWY recipients.

V is cut back by 0 bases and J by 4 bases, with 15 bases in the junction unmatched. Spanning cysteine to phenylalanine, the CDR3 consists of 18 amino acids. Here the CDR3 DNA is all that survives: 54 bases in frame from base 1. The germline V gene encodes CDR1 SGHRS and CDR2 YFSETQ. Taken with the paper, the label for time point translates to: baseline before first vaccination. Vaccinee samples came from UK trials COV001 and COV002, including a single-blind randomized controlled phase 2/3 trial of AZD1222 (ChAdOx1 nCoV-19) in healthy adults. For TCRbeta chain sequencing, PBMC samples from trial participants were taken at day 0 and at day 28 after the second dose. Worth noting for this clone: Its antigen has not been determined. One base away there is no much larger clone; base qualities are not given.

The CDR3 regions of human TCRbeta chains were analyzed by immunosequencing. In the authors' own workflow: TCRs in the repertoires were matched against a reference library of SARS-CoV-2-specific TCRs that had been generated with the MIRA antigen-specificity platform. Breadth was defined as the fraction of unique TCRs that were SARS-CoV-2-associated. Depth was defined as the fraction of total T cells that were SARS-CoV-2-associated. Using the MIRA data, each spike-specific TCR was mapped to the spike region that the TCR reacts to and placed in a CD4 or CD8 class. Log10-transformed breadth and depth values were compared by one-way ANOVA with Sidak's multiple comparisons tests. The table was pulled from immuneACCESS by TCRdb, which kept in-frame rearrangements only. Such tables lose some clones; where checked, under half of the loss comes from unresolved V genes, and the rest has no known cause. The D gene and trimming were derived from the DNA, and the V and J assignments and clone size from that table. This sample is represented by about 130,000 clones; just over 85% of them were singletons. In total, the top ten clones hold under 25% of the sample.

The V and J genes are TRBV5-1 and TRBJ1-2; 7 bases in between match TRBD1. The sample consisted of peripheral blood, taken on day 0 of AZD1222 vaccination. The receptor comes from an adult in good health. The CDR3 protein: CASSLAYRDSSLSYGYTF. In nucleotide form, the sequence is TGCGCCAGCAGCTTGGCATACCGGGACAGCAGCTTGAGCTATGGCTACACCTTC.